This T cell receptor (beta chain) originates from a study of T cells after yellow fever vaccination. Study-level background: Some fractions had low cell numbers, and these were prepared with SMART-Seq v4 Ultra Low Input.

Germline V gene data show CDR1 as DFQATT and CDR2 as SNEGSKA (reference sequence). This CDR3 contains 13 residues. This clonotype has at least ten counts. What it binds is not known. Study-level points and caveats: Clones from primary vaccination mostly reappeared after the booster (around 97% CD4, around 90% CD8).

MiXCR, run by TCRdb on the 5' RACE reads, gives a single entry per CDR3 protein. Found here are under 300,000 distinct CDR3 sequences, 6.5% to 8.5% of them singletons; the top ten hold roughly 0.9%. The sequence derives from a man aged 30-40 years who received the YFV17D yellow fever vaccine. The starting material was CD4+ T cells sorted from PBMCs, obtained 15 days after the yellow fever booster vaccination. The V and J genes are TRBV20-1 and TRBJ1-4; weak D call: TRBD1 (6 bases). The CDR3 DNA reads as TGCAGCCTCCGGGACACAGCTAATGAAAAACTGTTTTTT. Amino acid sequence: CSLRDTANEKLFF.